The present entry profiles one TCR beta chain with its context. Its antigen is currently unknown. Primed by a sample-barcoded 5' primer and a J-beta primer mix, a second PCR proceeded for roughly 7 to 12 cycles. Each of the cDNA molecules was tagged by a template-switch adaptor with 12 random nucleotides. MiXCR, run by TCRdb on the 5' RACE reads, gives a single entry per CDR3 protein. The repertoire holds hundreds of thousands of distinct CDR3 sequences, with 25% to 35% as singletons. The sample originates from a study of blood T cells in healthy people across ages. The study, taken as a whole, reports: Long-lived donors had more naive CD4+ cells and higher diversity than aged donors. Across the age range, TCR beta diversity per million T cells fell in a roughly linear way.

This clonotype originated in a woman of 80 years or more in good health. Sequenced input: blood.

This chain's CDR3 is CSVEDSHSGNTIYF. The CDR3 DNA follows: TGCAGCGTTGAAGACAGCCACTCTGGAAACACCATATATTTT. V and J are TRBV29-1 and TRBJ1-3; D gene uncertain. Trimming cost V 0 bases and J 0 bases, with 6 bases left between them. Germline CDR1 SQVTM, CDR2 ANQGSEA. The CDR3 covers 14 residues. Supplemented by reference TRBV29-1 and TRBJ1-3, the full variable domain reads SAVISQKPSRDICQRGTSLTIQCQVDSQVTMMFWYRQQPGQSLTLIATANQGSEATYESGFVIDKFPISRPNLTFSTLTVSNMSPEDSSIYLCSVEDSHSGNTIYFGEGSWLTVV.